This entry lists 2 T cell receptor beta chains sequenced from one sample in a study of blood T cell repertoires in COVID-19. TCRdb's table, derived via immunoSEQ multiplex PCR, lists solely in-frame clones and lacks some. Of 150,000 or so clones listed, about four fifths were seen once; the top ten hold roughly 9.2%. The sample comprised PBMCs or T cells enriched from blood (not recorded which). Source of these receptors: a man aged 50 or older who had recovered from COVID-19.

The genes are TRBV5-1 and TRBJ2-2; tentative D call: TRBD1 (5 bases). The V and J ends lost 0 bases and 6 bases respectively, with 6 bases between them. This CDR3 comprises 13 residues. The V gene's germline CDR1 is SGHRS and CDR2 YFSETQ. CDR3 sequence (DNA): TGCGCCAGCAGCTTGGGGGGCGCCGGGGAGCTGTTTTTT. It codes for CASSLGGAGELFF.

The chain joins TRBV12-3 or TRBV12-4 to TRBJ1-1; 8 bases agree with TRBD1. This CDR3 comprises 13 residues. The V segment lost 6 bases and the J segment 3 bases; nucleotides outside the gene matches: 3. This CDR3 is CASRQTGDTEAFF. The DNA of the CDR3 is TGTGCCAGCAGGCAGACAGGGGACACTGAAGCTTTCTTT.